This T cell receptor beta chain was identified during a study of shared clonotypes between healthy human individuals. Study-level points and caveats: Shared across a few donors were about 4.6% of the naive CD4 clonotypes. Generation probability values for non-shared clonotypes were lower than those for clonotypes shared by all four donors.

About this clone: Antigen: not known.

Naive CD8 cells comprised CD45RO-negative, CCR7-positively selected cells, excluding terminally differentiated effector memory CD45RA+ cells. The repertoire was sequenced with immunoSEQ multiplex PCR; TCRdb's copy has only in-frame clones and lacks some. The sample has 600,000 or so clones; roughly 98% are singletons. Germline V gene data show CDR1 as SGHTS and CDR2 as YDEGEE. The ends were cut back, 4 bases at V and 7 bases at J, with 18 bases in the middle. The CDR3 runs 15 residues. Specimen: naive CD8+ T cells sorted from blood. The chain carries TRBV5-8 and TRBJ2-1; tentatively, D is TRBD1 (6 bases). The source of this sequence is a man aged 30 to 39 in good health. In nucleotides, the CDR3 is TGTGCCAGCAGCCAGTTACGGGACAATCGGAATGAGCAGTTCTTC. Translated: CASSQLRDNRNEQFF.